A selection of T cell receptor beta chains follows, all from one sample in a study of cytotoxic CD8 clonotypes in ibrutinib-treated CLL. Data came from immunoSEQ multiplex PCR; TCRdb stores just in-frame clones and leaves some out. The table has more than 300,000 clones, just under 80% seen once. Material: PBMCs, obtained before ibrutinib treatment. The receptors derive from a human donor with chronic lymphocytic leukemia. Each CDR3 is given with its conserved first and last residue. The order of the fields is D gene, V gene, J gene, CDR3 length, clone size, CDR3 protein, CDR3 DNA. The D gene is left open where the match is weak. Expanded clones are given a class, and other clones once, few, many or no size at all.

D gene: -; V gene: TRBV4-3; J gene: TRBJ1-2; CDR3 length: 12; clone size: -; CDR3 protein: CASSQGSRGYTF; CDR3 DNA: TGCGCCAGCAGCCAGGGAAGTCGGGGCTACACCTTC
D gene: TRBD2; V gene: TRBV15; J gene: TRBJ2-5; CDR3 length: 19; clone size: -; CDR3 protein: CATSRIRSGLAGGLETQYF; CDR3 DNA: TGTGCCACCAGCAGGATCCGTTCCGGACTAGCGGGAGGTCTAGAGACCCAGTACTTC
D gene: -; V gene: TRBV7-9; J gene: TRBJ2-7; CDR3 length: 15; clone size: -; CDR3 protein: CASSARTTNNYEQYF; CDR3 DNA: TGTGCCAGCAGCGCCAGAACCACGAATAACTACGAGCAGTACTTC
D gene: TRBD1; V gene: TRBV18; J gene: TRBJ2-7; CDR3 length: 14; clone size: -; CDR3 protein: CASSPDRGNYEQYF; CDR3 DNA: TGTGCCAGCTCACCAGACAGGGGAAACTACGAGCAGTACTTC
D gene: TRBD2; V gene: TRBV27; J gene: TRBJ2-7; CDR3 length: 14; clone size: -; CDR3 protein: CASIRTSEGNEQYF; CDR3 DNA: TGTGCCAGCATCCGGACTAGCGAAGGGAACGAGCAGTACTTC
D gene: -; V gene: TRBV27; J gene: TRBJ2-3; CDR3 length: 15; clone size: -; CDR3 protein: CASSLSVRSTDTQYF; CDR3 DNA: TGTGCCAGCAGTTTATCGGTGCGGAGCACAGATACGCAGTATTTT
D gene: -; V gene: TRBV2; J gene: TRBJ2-2; CDR3 length: 13; clone size: once; CDR3 protein: CATGTTNTGELFF; CDR3 DNA: TGTGCCACCGGGACCACGAACACCGGGGAGCTGTTTTTT
D gene: -; V gene: TRBV4-2; J gene: TRBJ2-1; CDR3 length: 16; clone size: -; CDR3 protein: CASSPRGGLPSDEQFF; CDR3 DNA: TGTGCCAGCAGCCCCCGGGGTGGCCTCCCCTCGGATGAGCAGTTCTTC
D gene: -; V gene: TRBV6-5; J gene: TRBJ2-5; CDR3 length: 11; clone size: -; CDR3 protein: CASSVGETQYF; CDR3 DNA: TGTGCCAGCAGTGTGGGGGAGACCCAGTACTTC
D gene: -; V gene: TRBV11-1; J gene: TRBJ2-7; CDR3 length: 16; clone size: -; CDR3 protein: CASSFSTGGTTYEQYF; CDR3 DNA: TGTGCCAGCAGCTTCTCTACAGGCGGGACAACCTACGAGCAGTACTTC
D gene: TRBD2; V gene: TRBV4-2; J gene: TRBJ2-7; CDR3 length: 16; clone size: -; CDR3 protein: CASSQKGSLAGYEQYF; CDR3 DNA: TGTGCCAGCAGCCAAAAGGGTAGTCTAGCGGGCTACGAGCAGTACTTC
D gene: -; V gene: TRBV7-8; J gene: TRBJ2-7; CDR3 length: 13; clone size: -; CDR3 protein: CASSLEWPYEQYF; CDR3 DNA: TGTGCCAGCAGCTTAGAGTGGCCTTACGAGCAGTACTTC
D gene: TRBD2; V gene: TRBV7-6; J gene: TRBJ2-1; CDR3 length: 15; clone size: -; CDR3 protein: CASSQGLAGDNEQFF; CDR3 DNA: TGTGCCAGCAGCCAGGGACTAGCGGGAGACAATGAGCAGTTCTTC
D gene: -; V gene: TRBV11-2; J gene: TRBJ2-5; CDR3 length: 14; clone size: -; CDR3 protein: CASSRESSIETQYF; CDR3 DNA: TGTGCCAGCAGCCGGGAGTCGAGTATAGAGACCCAGTACTTC
D gene: TRBD1; V gene: TRBV9; J gene: TRBJ2-7; CDR3 length: 14; clone size: -; CDR3 protein: CASSSGQGAYEQYF; CDR3 DNA: TGTGCCAGCAGCAGTGGACAGGGGGCTTACGAGCAGTACTTC
D gene: -; V gene: TRBV29-1; J gene: TRBJ2-3; CDR3 length: 15; clone size: -; CDR3 protein: CSVPPGRSAADTQYF; CDR3 DNA: TGCAGCGTTCCCCCAGGGAGGTCAGCGGCAGATACGCAGTATTTT
D gene: TRBD2; V gene: TRBV27; J gene: TRBJ2-3; CDR3 length: 15; clone size: -; CDR3 protein: CASDTSGSSTDTQYF; CDR3 DNA: TGTGCCAGCGACACTAGCGGGAGCAGCACAGATACGCAGTATTTT
D gene: -; V gene: TRBV25-1; J gene: TRBJ1-1; CDR3 length: 17; clone size: -; CDR3 protein: CASSDRVGAGWNTEAFF; CDR3 DNA: TGTGCCAGCAGTGACCGTGTGGGGGCTGGTTGGAACACTGAAGCTTTCTTT
D gene: -; V gene: TRBV27; J gene: TRBJ2-1; CDR3 length: 14; clone size: -; CDR3 protein: CASSRGKKYNEQFF; CDR3 DNA: TGTGCCAGCAGTCGGGGAAAGAAATACAATGAGCAGTTCTTC
D gene: -; V gene: TRBV25-1; J gene: TRBJ1-1; CDR3 length: 12; clone size: -; CDR3 protein: CASSGMNTEAFF; CDR3 DNA: TGTGCCAGCAGTGGCATGAACACTGAAGCTTTCTTT
D gene: TRBD1; V gene: TRBV12-5; J gene: TRBJ2-2; CDR3 length: 16; clone size: -; CDR3 protein: CASGPPDRVNTGELFF; CDR3 DNA: TGTGCTAGTGGTCCCCCGGACAGGGTGAACACCGGGGAGCTGTTTTTT
D gene: TRBD2; V gene: TRBV25-1; J gene: TRBJ2-1; CDR3 length: 17; clone size: -; CDR3 protein: CASSDAHGTSSYNEQFF; CDR3 DNA: TGTGCCAGCAGTGATGCACACGGGACTAGCTCCTACAATGAGCAGTTCTTC
D gene: -; V gene: TRBV7-3; J gene: TRBJ2-3; CDR3 length: 15; clone size: -; CDR3 protein: CASSLNGRTTDTQYF; CDR3 DNA: TGTGCCAGCAGCTTAAATGGCAGGACAACAGATACGCAGTATTTT
D gene: -; V gene: TRBV30; J gene: TRBJ1-3; CDR3 length: 13; clone size: once; CDR3 protein: CAWSVGQGNTIYF; CDR3 DNA: TGTGCCTGGAGTGTAGGGCAGGGAAACACCATATATTTT
D gene: -; V gene: TRBV7-9; J gene: TRBJ1-3; CDR3 length: 14; clone size: many; CDR3 protein: CASSPPMGRDTIYF; CDR3 DNA: TGTGCCAGCAGCCCCCCGATGGGACGGGACACCATATATTTT
D gene: TRBD2; V gene: TRBV13; J gene: TRBJ2-4; CDR3 length: 16; clone size: -; CDR3 protein: CASNDARTSGRNIQYF; CDR3 DNA: TGTGCCAGCAATGATGCTCGGACTAGCGGGCGGAACATTCAGTACTTC
D gene: -; V gene: TRBV5-6; J gene: TRBJ2-4; CDR3 length: 15; clone size: -; CDR3 protein: CASTSSALPSPIQYF; CDR3 DNA: TGTGCCAGCACCTCCAGTGCTTTACCCTCCCCTATTCAGTACTTC
D gene: -; V gene: TRBV7-2; J gene: TRBJ2-5; CDR3 length: 13; clone size: -; CDR3 protein: CASSFRGQETQYF; CDR3 DNA: TGTGCCAGCAGCTTCAGGGGCCAAGAGACCCAGTACTTC
D gene: TRBD2; V gene: TRBV7-9; J gene: TRBJ2-7; CDR3 length: 17; clone size: once; CDR3 protein: CASSLSPLAGASYEQYF; CDR3 DNA: TGTGCCAGCAGCTTAAGTCCGCTAGCGGGGGCTTCCTACGAGCAGTACTTC